This T cell receptor beta chain was found in a study of prognosis after radiotherapy for stage I lung cancer. Study outcomes and limitations: Clone counts measured for unique TCRs fell after stereotactic body radiation therapy, median roughly 10,000 versus 7,000.

It was by two-round multiplex PCR that TCR beta CDR3 was amplified from genomic DNA. First-round PCR, the initial amplification, used primers specific to each TRBV and TRBJ gene. TCRdb reanalysed the multiplex PCR reads using MiXCR and keeps one entry per CDR3 protein. This table has fewer than 40,000 distinct CDR3 sequences, 42% appearing once. Trimming cost V 3 bases and J 4 bases; bases outside gene matches: 10. Germline CDR1 reads SGHNT; CDR2 reads YYREEE (reference sequence). The CDR3 runs to 18 residues. This clonotype was seen repeatedly, ten times or more. Its antigen is not identified. The chain uses TRBV5-4 and TRBJ2-6; 10 bases map to TRBD1. The sample consisted of PBMCs, taken before or after stereotactic body radiation therapy (not recorded which). The TCR comes from a donor aged 50 or older with non-small cell lung cancer. DNA of the CDR3: TGTGCCAGCAGCTGGACTAGACAGGGGGCGGGAGGGGCCAACGTCCTGACTTTC. It encodes CASSWTRQGAGGANVLTF.